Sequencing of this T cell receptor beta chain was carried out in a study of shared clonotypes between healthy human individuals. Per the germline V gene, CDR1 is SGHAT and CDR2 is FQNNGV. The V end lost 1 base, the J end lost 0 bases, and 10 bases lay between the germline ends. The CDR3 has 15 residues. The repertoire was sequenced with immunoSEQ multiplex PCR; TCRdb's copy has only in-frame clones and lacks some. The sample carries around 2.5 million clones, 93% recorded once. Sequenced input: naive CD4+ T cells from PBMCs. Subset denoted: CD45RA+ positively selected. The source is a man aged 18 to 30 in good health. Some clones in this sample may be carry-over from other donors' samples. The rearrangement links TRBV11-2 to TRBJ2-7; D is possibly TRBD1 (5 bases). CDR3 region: CASSLVDTGSYEQYF. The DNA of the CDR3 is TGTGCCAGCAGCTTAGTGGACACAGGCTCCTACGAGCAGTACTTC.